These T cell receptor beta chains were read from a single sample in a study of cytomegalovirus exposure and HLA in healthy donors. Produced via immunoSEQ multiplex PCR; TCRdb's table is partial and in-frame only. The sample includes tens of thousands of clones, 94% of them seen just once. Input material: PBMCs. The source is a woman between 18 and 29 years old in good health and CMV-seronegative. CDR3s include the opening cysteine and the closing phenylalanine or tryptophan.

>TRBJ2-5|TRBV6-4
CASSEGEGAETQYF
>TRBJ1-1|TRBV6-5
CASSYSAGSGTEAFF
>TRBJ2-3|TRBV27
CASLGLAGDTQYF
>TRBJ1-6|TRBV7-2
CASSPRAWDSPLHF
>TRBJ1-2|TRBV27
CASSGTGRYGYTF
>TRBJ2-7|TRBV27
CASSPSPGTGVHEQYF
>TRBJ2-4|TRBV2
CASSPYMGTGTSKNIQYF
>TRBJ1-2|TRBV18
CASSRQDGRGKYGYTF
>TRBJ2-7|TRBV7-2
CASSLGLRSYEQYF
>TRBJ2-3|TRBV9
CASSPSGLAGGRISTDTQYF
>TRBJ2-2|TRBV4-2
CASSQDLRDYITSSTGELFF
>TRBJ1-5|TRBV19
CASSRGGFWGTSNQPQHF
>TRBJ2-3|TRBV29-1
CSVEEVTDTQYF
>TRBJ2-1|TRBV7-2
CASRRSGYNEQFF
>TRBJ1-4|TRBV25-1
CASSRQGSEKLFF
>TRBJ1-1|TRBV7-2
CASSSVTGTEAFF
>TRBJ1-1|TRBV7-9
CASSLEAGGTEAFF
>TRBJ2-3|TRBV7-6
CASSFSSGGQSDTQYF
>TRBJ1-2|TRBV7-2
CASSLAPQGGIYGYTF
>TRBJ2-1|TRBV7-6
CASSLAVPTGSYNEQFF
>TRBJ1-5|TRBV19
CASSITGFGNQPQHF
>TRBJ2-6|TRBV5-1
CASSPRADGANVLTF
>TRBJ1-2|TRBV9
CASSVEIDGDYFYGYTF